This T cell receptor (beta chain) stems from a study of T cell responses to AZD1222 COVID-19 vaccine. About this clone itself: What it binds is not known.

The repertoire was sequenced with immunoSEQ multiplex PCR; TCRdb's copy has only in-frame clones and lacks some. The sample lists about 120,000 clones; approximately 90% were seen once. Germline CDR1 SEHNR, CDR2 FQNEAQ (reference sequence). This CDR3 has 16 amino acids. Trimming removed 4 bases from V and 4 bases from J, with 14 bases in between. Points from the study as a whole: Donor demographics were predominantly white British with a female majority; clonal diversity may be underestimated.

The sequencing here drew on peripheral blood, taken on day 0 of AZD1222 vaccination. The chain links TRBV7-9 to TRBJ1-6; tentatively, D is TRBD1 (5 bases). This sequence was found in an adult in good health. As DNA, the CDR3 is TGTGCCAGCAGCTCAACAGGAGGTGGGTATAATTCACCCCTCCACTTT. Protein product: CASSSTGGGYNSPLHF.